Shown below are 27 T cell receptor beta chains from a single sample sequenced in a study of T-cell memory formation after mild COVID-19. TCRdb used MiXCR to reprocess the 5' RACE reads, holding one entry per CDR3 protein. The profile shows about 390,000 distinct CDR3 sequences, about 17% of them singletons. Sequencing input: PBMCs or a T cell subset sorted from them (not recorded which). Receptors were obtained from a man between 18 and 35 years old who had mild COVID-19 (a few samples of this study predate the infection). Cell type and time point are not known.

V and J are TRBV12-3 or TRBV12-4 and TRBJ2-7; TRBD2 agrees at 10 bases. The CDR3 runs to 14 residues. V dropped 3 bases and J dropped 6; count of bases not matched to a gene: 5. The CDR3 nucleotides are TGTGCCAGCAGTTTCGGGACTAGCGCGGGCGAGCAGTACTTC. This gives the protein CASSFGTSAGEQYF.

The gene calls are TRBV20-1 and TRBJ1-5, with D perhaps TRBD1 (5 bases). Germline CDR1 DFQATT, CDR2 SNEGSKA (reference sequence). The CDR3 sequence is 12 residues long. V lost 0 bases and J 11 bases, leaving 11 bases between the germline ends. CDR3 DNA sequence: TGCAGTGCTAGAGATATAGGGGAGGCCCAGCATTTT. Translation gives CSARDIGEAQHF.

This clonotype has only a few counts. This chain joins TRBV20-1 and TRBJ1-3, with D tentatively TRBD1 (6 bases). The CDR3 contains 14 residues. The V end lost 2 bases, the J end lost 4 bases, and 12 bases lay between the germline ends. Germline loops: CDR1 DFQATT, CDR2 SNEGSKA (reference sequence). Here the CDR3 reads CSARPGAGGNTIYF. The DNA for the CDR3 is TGCAGTGCTAGACCGGGGGCGGGAGGAAACACCATATATTTT.

The V and J genes are TRBV11-2 and TRBJ1-5, with no clear D. Looked up from germline, CDR1 is SGHAT and CDR2 is FQNNGV. This CDR3 is built from 14 residues. Trimming shortened V by 5 bases and J by 7 bases, and 15 bases separated the two germline ends. CDR3 amino acids: CASSPTPDGQPQHF. The CDR3 DNA reads as TGTGCCAGCAGCCCCACCCCCGACGGGCAGCCCCAGCATTTT.

V gene TRBV24-1 combines with J gene TRBJ2-1; 11 positions match TRBD1. In germline, CDR1 is KGHDR, CDR2 SFDVKD. V shed 5 bases, J shed 9 bases, and the junction held 5 bases outside the gene matches. This CDR3 contains 14 residues. CDR3 coding DNA: TGTGCCACCAGTGGTGGACAGGGGGCGGGTGAGCAGTTCTTC. Its translation is CATSGGQGAGEQFF.

This clonotype was found a few times. The gene calls are TRBV5-1 and TRBJ2-7; the D is unclear. V was trimmed by 0 bases and J by 0 bases, leaving 7 bases between them. CDR1 SGHRS and CDR2 YFSETQ come from the germline V gene. The CDR3 runs 14 residues. The chain's CDR3 is CASSLGWDSYEQYV. The CDR3 DNA reads as TGCGCCAGCAGCTTGGGCTGGGACTCCTACGAGCAGTACGTC.

V gene TRBV7-2 combines with J gene TRBJ2-3; TRBD2 might be the D (6 bases). The CDR3 runs 14 residues. Germline CDR1 reads SGHTA; CDR2 reads FQGNSA. V was cut by 4 bases and J by 10 bases, with 18 bases left in between. The DNA for the CDR3 is TGTGCCAGCAGCTCCGGGAGAGCCCTCCCCGCGCAGTATTTT. Its protein is CASSSGRALPAQYF.

The V and J genes are TRBV6-6 and TRBJ1-1; unclear D gene. The length of the CDR3 is 14 residues. V was shortened by 5 bases and J by 5 bases, with 15 bases between the two germline ends. In germline, CDR1 is MNHNY, CDR2 SVGAGI (reference sequence). CDR3 in DNA: TGTGCCAGCAGTCCCCTTACGATCGGAACTGAAGCTTTCTTT. Protein product: CASSPLTIGTEAFF.

This clonotype was observed a handful of times. This chain links TRBV2 with TRBJ2-4; TRBD2 is a possible D gene (6 bases). V lost 4 bases and J 1 base, leaving 14 bases between the germline ends. The CDR3 runs 16 residues. CDR1 and CDR2 from the germline V gene are SNHLY and FYNNEI. The CDR3 spells CASSVGGDLAKNIQYF. In DNA, the CDR3 is TGTGCCAGCAGTGTAGGCGGGGATTTGGCCAAAAACATTCAGTACTTC.

This clonotype appeared a few times. The V call is TRBV19, the J call TRBJ2-1; D not resolved. From germline, CDR1 is LNHDA and CDR2 SQIVND (reference sequence). This CDR3 has 17 residues. V was pared by 3 bases and J by 2 bases, with 17 bases between. DNA for the CDR3: TGTGCCAGTAGTATTGGCGGCTATTTCGCTGCCTACAATGAGCAGTTCTTC. Translating gives CASSIGGYFAAYNEQFF.

This clonotype has more than one count but fewer than ten. This chain joins TRBV7-2 and TRBJ2-5, with D perhaps TRBD2 (6 bases). CDR1 SGHTA and CDR2 FQGNSA come from the germline V gene. Between the trimmed V and J ends, which lost 5 bases and 4 bases, there was a span of 26 bases. CDR3 length equals 18 residues. CDR3 in amino acids: CASSRGTGTGTPAETQYF. Written as DNA, the CDR3 is TGTGCCAGCAGCCGCGGAACCGGGACTGGGACGCCGGCAGAGACCCAGTACTTC.

There are a few counts of this clonotype. This sequence joins TRBV7-2 and TRBJ2-7, with 8 bases fitting TRBD2. The CDR3 loop spans 15 amino acids. Germline assignment: CDR1 SGHTA and CDR2 FQGNSA. V dropped 5 bases and J dropped 5; count of bases not matched to a gene: 11. The chain's CDR3 is CASSLSGGGIHEQYF. The CDR3 DNA sequence: TGTGCCAGCAGCCTGTCCGGGGGGGGAATCCACGAGCAGTACTTC.

The rearrangement joins TRBV5-1 to TRBJ2-5, with D possibly TRBD1 on 5 matching bases. Trimming pared 2 bases from V and 5 bases from J, leaving 10 bases between. The CDR3 totals 13 residues. The germline CDR1 and CDR2 sequences are SGHRS and YFSETQ. CDR3 DNA: TGCGCCAGCAGCTTAGGCAGGGCGGAGACCCAGTACTTC. Protein: CASSLGRAETQYF. Full variable domain (remainder filled in from reference TRBV5-1 and TRBJ2-5): KAGVTQTPRYLIKTRGQQVTLSCSPISGHRSVSWYQQTPGQGLQFLFEYFSETQRNKGNFPGRFSGRQFSNSRSEMNVSTLELGDSALYLCASSLGRAETQYFGPGTRLLVL.

This clonotype was counted a few times. This chain uses TRBV4-3 with TRBJ2-3; D unclear. CDR3 size: 14 residues. Germline assignment: CDR1 LGHNA and CDR2 YSLEER. The V and J ends lost 0 bases and 1 base respectively, with 5 bases between them. In DNA, the CDR3 is TGCGCCAGCAGCCAAGATCTTGGCACAGATACGCAGTATTTT. Residues: CASSQDLGTDTQYF.

The V call is TRBV5-1, the J call TRBJ2-1; TRBD2 matches 13 bases. V dropped 3 bases and J dropped 9; count of bases not matched to a gene: 12. The CDR3 consists of 17 residues. Germline CDR1 is SGHRS and CDR2 is YFSETQ. CDR3 in amino acids: CASSYGLAGDWGVEQFF. The DNA of the CDR3 is TGCGCCAGCAGCTACGGACTAGCGGGGGACTGGGGCGTTGAGCAGTTCTTC.

This clonotype was observed a few times. This chain links TRBV5-4 with TRBJ2-1; a weak D match, TRBD2 (6 bases). Looked up from germline, CDR1 is SGHNT and CDR2 is YYREEE (reference sequence). V was shortened by 4 bases and J by 9 bases, with 17 bases between the two germline ends. This CDR3 contains 14 residues. The CDR3 region is CASSMGPTRGEQFF. The DNA for the CDR3 is TGTGCCAGCAGCATGGGACCGACGCGGGGTGAGCAGTTCTTC.

The chain employs TRBV7-3 and TRBJ1-1, with D possibly being TRBD1 (6 bases). The CDR3 is 13 amino acids. The V end was cut by 5 bases, the J end by 10 bases, with 17 bases between. CDR1 is SGHTA, CDR2 FQGTGA, per germline. CDR3 bases: TGTGCCAGCAGCCCCACAGAGGGGGGCGGAGCTTTCTTT. Its translation is CASSPTEGGGAFF. Based on the CDR3 plus reference TRBV7-3 and TRBJ1-1, the full variable domain is GAGVSQTPSNKVTEKGKYVELRCDPISGHTALYWYRQSLGQGPEFLIYFQGTGAADDSGLPNDRFFAVRPEGSVSTLKIQRTERGDSAVYLCASSPTEGGGAFFGQGTRLTVV.

V usage is TRBV4-2 and J usage is TRBJ1-2; tentative D call: TRBD1 (5 bases). The CDR3 totals 15 residues. Germline V CDR1 and CDR2: LGHNA, YNFKEQ. V was shortened by 2 bases and J by 4 bases, with 14 bases between the two germline ends. In DNA, the CDR3 is TGTGCCAGCAGCCAAAATGTCAGGGAGACCTATGGCTACACCTTC. Its protein product is CASSQNVRETYGYTF.

This clonotype was counted only a few times. The rearrangement joins TRBV7-9 to TRBJ2-7; 8 bases are a match to TRBD1. The CDR3 is 17 residues long. The V and J ends lost 0 bases and 6 bases, in that order; junction bases with no gene match: 13. The germline V gene has CDR1 SEHNR and CDR2 FQNEAQ (reference sequence). Written as DNA, the CDR3 is TGTGCCAGCAGCTTAGCGCTTGGACAGGGTAGTATTGGCGAGCAGTACTTC. Translated: CASSLALGQGSIGEQYF.

This clonotype has at least ten counts. V and J are TRBV6-5 and TRBJ2-1; possible D gene TRBD2, 5 bases. Per germline, CDR1 MNHEY and CDR2 SVGAGI. V lost 2 bases, J lost 6 bases, and 5 bases lay in between. This CDR3 spans 12 amino acids. The CDR3, as DNA: TGTGCCAGCAGTTACGCGGGCAATGAGCAGTTCTTC. It yields the protein CASSYAGNEQFF.

The genes are TRBV19 and TRBJ1-2; 9 positions agree with TRBD1. Per germline, CDR1 LNHDA and CDR2 SQIVND (reference sequence). There are 13 residues in the CDR3. The J segment lost 8 bases and the V segment lost 4 bases, leaving 5 bases of the junction unmatched. The CDR3 region is CASSTTGGYGYTF. CDR3 nucleotides: TGTGCCAGTAGTACGACAGGGGGGTACGGCTACACCTTC.

This clonotype was counted at least ten times. The V and J genes are TRBV6-5 and TRBJ2-1; 9 nucleotides match TRBD1. Looked up from germline, CDR1 is MNHEY and CDR2 is SVGAGI. The V gene end was trimmed by 0 bases and the J gene end by 16 bases; junction bases not matched to a gene: 13. This CDR3 contains 15 residues. For the CDR3, the DNA is TGTGCCAGCAGTTACTCGACGCCGATCCGGGACAGGGTCTTCTTC. The encoded protein is CASSYSTPIRDRVFF.

This clonotype turned up a few times. CDR3 DNA sequence: TGCAGTGCTGGACGAGGGGGATATACTGAAGCTTTCTTT. It is translated as CSAGRGGYTEAFF. The chain links TRBV20-1 to TRBJ1-1, with D possibly being TRBD1 (6 bases). The germline V gene encodes CDR1 DFQATT and CDR2 SNEGSKA (reference sequence). Trimming pared 5 bases from V and 5 bases from J, leaving 15 bases between. The CDR3 length is 13 residues.

This clonotype was picked up a small number of times. This chain uses TRBV20-1 with TRBJ2-1, with a weak D call TRBD2 (5 bases). The germline V and J ends were trimmed by 0 bases and 5 bases, with 14 bases remaining between them. CDR3 size: 15 residues. The germline CDR1 and CDR2 sequences are DFQATT and SNEGSKA (reference sequence). CDR3 region: CSARDFGKGNNEQFF. The CDR3 region has the DNA TGCAGTGCTAGAGATTTCGGGAAAGGGAACAATGAGCAGTTCTTC.

This sequence joins TRBV12-3 or TRBV12-4 and TRBJ2-1; 9 bases match TRBD1. This CDR3 has 15 residues. Germline trimming cut 3 bases from V and 8 bases from J; bases unmatched to any gene: 8. The CDR3 region is CASSLNTGGWHEQFF. The CDR3 DNA reads TGTGCCAGCAGTTTGAATACAGGGGGCTGGCATGAGCAGTTCTTC.

The V and J genes are TRBV5-4 and TRBJ2-1; D not resolved. Trimming shortened V by 0 bases and J by 0 bases, and 7 bases separated the two germline ends. This CDR3 has 15 residues. Looked up from germline, CDR1 is SGHNT and CDR2 is YYREEE (reference sequence). CDR3 nucleotide sequence: TGTGCCAGCAGCTTGGAGACCGGCTCCTACAATGAGCAGTTCTTC. The encoded protein is CASSLETGSYNEQFF. Variable domain in full (rest from reference TRBV5-4 and TRBJ2-1): ETGVTQSPTHLIKTRGQQVTLRCSSQSGHNTVSWYQQALGQGPQFIFQYYREEENGRGNFPPRFSGLQFPNYSSELNVNALELDDSALYLCASSLETGSYNEQFFGPGTRLTVL.

The chain employs TRBV7-6 and TRBJ2-2, with 10 nucleotides matching TRBD2. The CDR3 consists of 18 residues. V trimming: 5 bases; J trimming: 4 bases; junction bases outside the gene matches: 13. Germline loops: CDR1 SGHVS, CDR2 FNYEAQ. The DNA of the CDR3 is TGTGCCAGCAGCCTGGACCCCTGGGCTAGCGGGGGCACCGGGGAGCTGTTTTTT. Amino acid sequence: CASSLDPWASGGTGELFF.